These 4 T cell receptor beta chains were sequenced from one sample in a study of blood T cell repertoires in COVID-19 (dated by TCRdb to 2020 to 2022). The library was built by means of the immunoSEQ multiplex PCR assay. The table comes from immuneACCESS by way of TCRdb, which keeps in-frame sequences with V and J called. Part of the clones is missing from these tables; in studies checked, under half for an unresolved V gene and the rest for unknown reasons. This sample lists some 130,000 clones; around 86% were detected once. The ten largest clones capture about 9.6% of the sample. The sample was peripheral blood. The receptors shown here come from a man aged 40-49 years with active or convalescent COVID-19.

The genes are TRBV7-6 and TRBJ2-5; D is possibly TRBD1 (6 bases). Germline-derived CDR1 and CDR2 are SGHVS and FNYEAQ. With 0 bases removed from V and 4 bases from J, the gap between germline ends came to 9 bases. The CDR3 is 14 amino acids. The CDR3 reads CASSLAAGVETQYF. CDR3 nucleotides: TGTGCCAGCAGCTTAGCGGCAGGGGTAGAGACCCAGTACTTC.

The gene calls are TRBV5-1 and TRBJ2-1, with 7 bases that match TRBD1. Germline assignment: CDR1 SGHRS and CDR2 YFSETQ. The CDR3 is 15 amino acids. V trimming: 4 bases; J trimming: 4 bases; junction bases outside the gene matches: 8. The CDR3, as DNA: TGCGCCAGCAGCCCCCGGAGACAGGGATACAATGAGCAGTTCTTC. As protein: CASSPRRQGYNEQFF.

The genes are TRBV7-9 and TRBJ1-1; no clear D gene. V lost 3 bases and J 0 bases, leaving 8 bases between the germline ends. Germline V gene data show CDR1 as SEHNR and CDR2 as FQNEAQ (reference sequence). This CDR3 comprises 14 residues. The CDR3 reads CASSFEGVNTEAFF. The CDR3 DNA reads as TGTGCCAGCAGCTTTGAGGGCGTGAACACTGAAGCTTTCTTT.

This rearrangement joins TRBV7-2 to TRBJ2-5; TRBD2 might be the D (8 bases). The germline V gene encodes CDR1 SGHTA and CDR2 FQGNSA. This CDR3 has 17 amino acids. V dropped 1 base and J dropped 5 bases, with 20 bases sitting between them. DNA of the CDR3: TGTGCCAGCAGCTTAGTGGGGACTAGGAGGGGGCAGGAGACCCAGTACTTC. It translates to CASSLVGTRRGQETQYF. Full variable domain (rest looked up from reference TRBV7-2 and TRBJ2-5): GAGVSQSPSNKVTEKGKDVELRCDPISGHTALYWYRQSLGQGLEFLIYFQGNSAPDKSGLPSDRFSAERTGGSVSTLTIQRTQQEDSAVYLCASSLVGTRRGQETQYFGPGTRLLVL.